Listed below are T cell receptor beta chains from one sample, sequenced in a study of T cell responses to AZD1222 COVID-19 vaccine. The assay was immunoSEQ multiplex PCR, and TCRdb's table has in-frame clones only and misses some. The sample yields about 140,000 clones, just over 90% seen once. The material sequenced was peripheral blood, taken on day 0 of MenACWY control vaccination. The origin of the receptors is an adult in good health. Each CDR3 is given with its conserved first and last residue. A D gene is named only where the DNA matches it firmly. A row's size may be missing; if present it is once, few, many or a size class.

v_call: TRBV4-2
j_call: TRBJ2-1
clone_size: .
d_call: .
cdr3_aa: CASSSEVGVDEQFF
cdr3_nt: TGTGCCAGCAGTTCAGAAGTTGGGGTGGATGAGCAGTTCTTC

v_call: TRBV5-1
j_call: TRBJ2-6
clone_size: .
d_call: .
cdr3_aa: CASSLTSSGANVLTF
cdr3_nt: TGCGCCAGCAGCTTAACAAGCTCTGGGGCCAACGTCCTGACTTTC

v_call: TRBV6-5
j_call: TRBJ1-2
clone_size: .
d_call: TRBD1
cdr3_aa: CASSYRDSHYGYTF
cdr3_nt: TGTGCCAGCAGTTACCGGGACAGTCACTATGGCTACACCTTC

v_call: TRBV19
j_call: TRBJ1-5
clone_size: once
d_call: .
cdr3_aa: CASSISGLSNQPQHF
cdr3_nt: TGTGCCAGTAGTATCTCGGGCCTTAGCAATCAGCCCCAGCATTTT

v_call: TRBV6-5
j_call: TRBJ1-2
clone_size: .
d_call: TRBD1
cdr3_aa: CASRNGGGGAYGYTF
cdr3_nt: TGTGCCAGCAGAAACGGGGGAGGGGGCGCTTACGGCTACACCTTC

v_call: TRBV4-2
j_call: TRBJ1-1
clone_size: once
d_call: .
cdr3_aa: CASSQVIDGEAFF
cdr3_nt: TGTGCCAGCAGCCAAGTGATAGACGGTGAAGCTTTCTTT

v_call: TRBV30
j_call: TRBJ2-7
clone_size: .
d_call: .
cdr3_aa: CAWRRARDGEQYF
cdr3_nt: TGTGCCTGGAGAAGGGCCAGGGATGGCGAGCAGTACTTC

v_call: TRBV3-1/TRBV3-2
j_call: TRBJ2-1
clone_size: .
d_call: TRBD2
cdr3_aa: CASSQGLIAGEAYNEQFF
cdr3_nt: TGTGCCAGCAGCCAAGGCCTCATAGCGGGAGAGGCCTACAATGAGCAGTTCTTC

v_call: TRBV28
j_call: TRBJ2-2
clone_size: .
d_call: .
cdr3_aa: CASSLAYGELFF
cdr3_nt: TGTGCCAGCAGTTTGGCCTACGGGGAGCTGTTTTTT

v_call: TRBV2
j_call: TRBJ1-1
clone_size: .
d_call: .
cdr3_aa: CASSREAFF
cdr3_nt: TGTGCCAGCAGCAGGGAAGCTTTCTTT

v_call: TRBV5-4
j_call: TRBJ1-1
clone_size: .
d_call: TRBD1
cdr3_aa: CASSAGGQAYTEAFF
cdr3_nt: TGTGCCAGCAGCGCCGGCGGACAGGCTTACACTGAAGCTTTCTTT

v_call: TRBV9
j_call: TRBJ2-1
clone_size: .
d_call: TRBD1
cdr3_aa: CASSLGRQGQNEQFF
cdr3_nt: TGTGCCAGCAGCCTGGGAAGACAGGGTCAAAATGAGCAGTTCTTC

v_call: TRBV24-1
j_call: TRBJ2-1
clone_size: .
d_call: TRBD2
cdr3_aa: CATSDEGTSGRRNEQFF
cdr3_nt: TGTGCCACCAGTGATGAGGGGACTAGCGGGAGGAGGAATGAGCAGTTCTTC

v_call: TRBV7-3
j_call: TRBJ2-5
clone_size: .
d_call: .
cdr3_aa: CASSPSGQETQYF
cdr3_nt: TGTGCCAGCAGCCCTTCGGGTCAAGAGACCCAGTACTTC

v_call: TRBV5-6
j_call: TRBJ1-3
clone_size: .
d_call: .
cdr3_aa: CASSYRDLGNTIYF
cdr3_nt: TGTGCCAGCAGCTACAGGGATCTTGGAAACACCATATATTTT

v_call: TRBV19
j_call: TRBJ1-2
clone_size: .
d_call: TRBD1
cdr3_aa: CASSTTGTGGFNYGYTF
cdr3_nt: TGTGCCAGTAGTACGACTGGGACAGGGGGCTTTAACTATGGCTACACCTTC

v_call: TRBV12-3/TRBV12-4
j_call: TRBJ1-2
clone_size: few
d_call: .
cdr3_aa: CASSLTVPYGYTF
cdr3_nt: TGTGCCAGCAGTTTGACAGTCCCCTATGGCTACACCTTC

v_call: TRBV6-2/TRBV6-3
j_call: TRBJ2-2
clone_size: once
d_call: .
cdr3_aa: CASSYRVSNTGELFF
cdr3_nt: TGTGCCAGCAGTTACAGGGTTTCGAACACCGGGGAGCTGTTTTTT

v_call: TRBV27
j_call: TRBJ1-2
clone_size: .
d_call: .
cdr3_aa: CASSQGYGYTF
cdr3_nt: TGTGCCAGCAGTCAAGGGTATGGCTACACCTTC

v_call: TRBV10-3
j_call: TRBJ1-5
clone_size: .
d_call: TRBD1
cdr3_aa: CAISGQGGNQPQHF
cdr3_nt: TGTGCCATCAGTGGACAGGGAGGGAATCAGCCCCAGCATTTT

v_call: TRBV3-1/TRBV3-2
j_call: TRBJ1-1
clone_size: .
d_call: .
cdr3_aa: CASSPLPSNRAGEAFF
cdr3_nt: TGTGCCAGCAGCCCCCTACCATCCAACAGGGCTGGCGAAGCTTTCTTT

v_call: TRBV2
j_call: TRBJ2-7
clone_size: .
d_call: .
cdr3_aa: CASGGEQDGKMVDYEQYF
cdr3_nt: TGTGCCAGCGGAGGCGAACAGGATGGGAAGATGGTGGACTACGAGCAGTACTTC

v_call: TRBV5-1
j_call: TRBJ1-1
clone_size: .
d_call: .
cdr3_aa: CASSLWGMGRLNTEAFF
cdr3_nt: TGCGCCAGCAGCTTGTGGGGGATGGGGCGGTTGAACACTGAAGCTTTCTTT

v_call: TRBV29-1
j_call: TRBJ1-2
clone_size: once
d_call: .
cdr3_aa: CSAVGQWNYGYTF
cdr3_nt: TGCAGCGCTGTCGGGCAATGGAACTATGGCTACACCTTC

v_call: TRBV18
j_call: TRBJ1-1
clone_size: once
d_call: .
cdr3_aa: CASSPPGDPNTEAFF
cdr3_nt: TGTGCCAGCTCACCGCCGGGGGACCCGAACACTGAAGCTTTCTTT

v_call: TRBV19
j_call: TRBJ1-2
clone_size: .
d_call: .
cdr3_aa: CASRSQQRRNYGYTF
cdr3_nt: TGTGCCAGTAGGTCTCAGCAACGGCGGAACTATGGCTACACCTTC

v_call: TRBV19
j_call: TRBJ2-2
clone_size: once
d_call: TRBD2
cdr3_aa: CASTSSGRAAGELFF
cdr3_nt: TGTGCCAGTACCAGTAGCGGGAGGGCCGCCGGGGAGCTGTTTTTT

v_call: TRBV14
j_call: TRBJ1-1
clone_size: .
d_call: .
cdr3_aa: CASSQYGGGTEAFF
cdr3_nt: TGTGCCAGCAGCCAATACGGTGGGGGAACTGAAGCTTTCTTT

v_call: TRBV28
j_call: TRBJ1-5
clone_size: .
d_call: .
cdr3_aa: CASHTSSRTPQHF
cdr3_nt: TGTGCCAGCCATACGAGTTCCCGCACGCCCCAGCATTTT

v_call: TRBV20-1
j_call: TRBJ1-1
clone_size: once
d_call: TRBD1
cdr3_aa: CSASGTVNTEAFF
cdr3_nt: TGCAGTGCTAGTGGGACAGTGAACACTGAAGCTTTCTTT

v_call: TRBV3-1/TRBV3-2
j_call: TRBJ2-1
clone_size: .
d_call: TRBD2
cdr3_aa: CASSQDPGLESYNEQFF
cdr3_nt: TGTGCCAGCAGCCAAGATCCCGGACTAGAATCCTACAATGAGCAGTTCTTC

v_call: TRBV10-3
j_call: TRBJ2-5
clone_size: .
d_call: .
cdr3_aa: CAIGPGQLQYF
cdr3_nt: TGTGCCATCGGTCCAGGACAGCTCCAGTACTTC

v_call: TRBV27
j_call: TRBJ2-5
clone_size: once
d_call: .
cdr3_aa: CASSLWGRQETQYF
cdr3_nt: TGTGCCAGCAGTTTATGGGGTCGGCAAGAGACCCAGTACTTC

v_call: TRBV5-8
j_call: TRBJ2-3
clone_size: .
d_call: .
cdr3_aa: CASSFGGGGDTQYF
cdr3_nt: TGTGCCAGCAGCTTTGGGGGCGGTGGAGATACGCAGTATTTT

v_call: TRBV2
j_call: TRBJ2-2
clone_size: .
d_call: TRBD1
cdr3_aa: CASSTQGLNTGELFF
cdr3_nt: TGTGCCAGCAGTACACAGGGGTTGAACACCGGGGAGCTGTTTTTT

v_call: TRBV19
j_call: TRBJ1-6
clone_size: once
d_call: .
cdr3_aa: CASSIGGSPLHF
cdr3_nt: TGTGCCAGTAGTATAGGAGGTTCACCCCTCCACTTT

v_call: TRBV19
j_call: TRBJ2-1
clone_size: .
d_call: .
cdr3_aa: CASSRQAGSSYNEQFF
cdr3_nt: TGTGCCAGTAGTAGACAGGCAGGGAGCTCCTACAATGAGCAGTTCTTC

v_call: TRBV7-9
j_call: TRBJ1-6
clone_size: .
d_call: .
cdr3_aa: CASSLGESSPLHF
cdr3_nt: TGTGCCAGCAGCTTAGGGGAGAGTTCACCCCTCCACTTT